The source of this T cell receptor beta chain is a study of T cells after yellow fever vaccination. Study details: Fractions of low cell number were prepared using SMART-Seq v4 Ultra Low Input.

This clonotype has a handful of counts. One entry per CDR3 protein, called by TCRdb with MiXCR from the 5' RACE reads. The sample yields some 300,000 distinct CDR3 sequences, 8.5% to 10% seen once. The ends were cut back, 7 bases at V and 7 bases at J, with 23 bases in the middle. The CDR3 consists of 16 residues. CDR1 is LNHDA and CDR2 is SQIVND in the germline V gene (reference sequence). The TCR originated in a man between 18 and 35 years old who received the YFV17D yellow fever vaccine. The source was CD4+ T cells sorted from PBMCs, collected 5 days after the yellow fever booster vaccination. This sequence joins TRBV19 and TRBJ2-4; D is uncertain. The CDR3 region has the DNA TGTGCCAGTACTAGGGCGGATTGGGTGAAGGTCAACATTCAGTACTTC. This gives the protein CASTRADWVKVNIQYF.